In this sample, the clone carrying this T cell receptor beta chain turned up many times. Making TCR cDNA involved 5'RACE template switching, which added UMIs and a universal primer site. MiXCR was run by TCRdb on the 5' RACE reads, yielding one entry per CDR3 protein. The repertoire has over 150,000 distinct CDR3 sequences, roughly 6.2% of them found once; the top ten carry nearly 3%. This CDR3 has 11 residues. Trimming stripped 0 bases from V and 10 bases from J, with 6 bases between. The sample is drawn from a study of T cells after yellow fever vaccination. The TCR originated in a young man who received the YFV17D yellow fever vaccine. The sample consisted of CD4+ T cells sorted from PBMCs, taken on the day of the first yellow fever vaccination. The chain employs TRBV12-3 or TRBV12-4 and TRBJ1-1; no reliable D call. CDR3 loop: CASSLARLAFF. In DNA form, the CDR3 reads TGTGCCAGCAGTTTAGCTAGGTTAGCTTTCTTT.